This TCR beta chain was captured in a study of T-cell reconstitution after alpha-beta-depleted transplantation in children. This clonotype has a count of ten or more. The antigen remains undetermined. Unique molecular identifiers featured in how the TCRbeta library was prepared. A single record per CDR3 protein comes from TCRdb applying MiXCR to the PCR reads. The table shows approximately 230,000 distinct CDR3 sequences, with more than 20% occurring only once. The CDR3 has 12 amino acids. J gave up 6 bases and V 5 bases, and 3 bases lay outside the gene matches. Study-level points and caveats: The authors attributed T-cell counts and diversity one year after transplant mostly to newly produced T cells. In patients about two months after transplant, alpha-beta T cells reportedly arose from several hundred expanded graft clones.

The specimen was PBMCs, mostly from graft donor cells, collected 360 days after TCRalphabeta/CD19-depleted stem cell transplant. V is TRBV12-3 or TRBV12-4 and J is TRBJ2-7; 8 bases match TRBD1. The sequence was obtained from a female patient younger than 10 who had a stem cell transplant for congenital amegakaryocytic thrombocytopenia, so the T cells may come from the graft donor. Here the CDR3 reads CASSPGQGEQYF. For the CDR3, the DNA is TGTGCCAGCAGTCCCGGACAGGGCGAGCAGTACTTC.